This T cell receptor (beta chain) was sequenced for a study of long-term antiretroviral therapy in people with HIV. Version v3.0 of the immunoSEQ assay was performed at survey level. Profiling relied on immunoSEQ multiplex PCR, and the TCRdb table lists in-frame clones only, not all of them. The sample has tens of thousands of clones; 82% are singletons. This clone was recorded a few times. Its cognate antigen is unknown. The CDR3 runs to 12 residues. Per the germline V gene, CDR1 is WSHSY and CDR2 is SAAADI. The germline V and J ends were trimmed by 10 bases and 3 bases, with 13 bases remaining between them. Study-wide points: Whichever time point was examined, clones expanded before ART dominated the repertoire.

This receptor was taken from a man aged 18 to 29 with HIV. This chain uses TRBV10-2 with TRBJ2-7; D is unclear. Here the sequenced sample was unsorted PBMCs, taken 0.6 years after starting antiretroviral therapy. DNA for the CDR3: TGCGCCACCAGCAACTCCAACTACGAGCAGTACTTC. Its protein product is CATSNSNYEQYF.